This TCR beta chain was recorded in a study of metastatic and nonmetastatic thyroid tumors. Original processing methods: The study took CDR3 differences across clinicopathological groups and made a distant-metastasis classifier for papillary thyroid cancer from them. TCRdb redid the clone calls on the PCR reads using MiXCR. TCRdb assigned the V and J calls; the authors' analysis was not used. Among approximately 42,000 clones listed, roughly a quarter were seen once. The entire patient cohort was treatment-naive prior to thyroid surgery. Germline lookup yields CDR1 MNHNS and CDR2 SASEGT. V lost 5 bases and J 5 bases, leaving 16 bases between the germline ends. The CDR3 consists of 15 residues. This clone was seen repeatedly, ten times or more.

The source of this sequence is a female donor with papillary thyroid cancer or a benign thyroid nodule (not recorded which). Some clones in this sample may be carry-over from other donors' samples. The sequenced material came from tumor tissue. This chain uses TRBV6-1 with TRBJ1-5; D uncertain. CDR3 bases: TGTGCCAGCAGTCCTCGGCCCCCTGGGGATCAGCCCCAGCATTTT. Its protein is CASSPRPPGDQPQHF.